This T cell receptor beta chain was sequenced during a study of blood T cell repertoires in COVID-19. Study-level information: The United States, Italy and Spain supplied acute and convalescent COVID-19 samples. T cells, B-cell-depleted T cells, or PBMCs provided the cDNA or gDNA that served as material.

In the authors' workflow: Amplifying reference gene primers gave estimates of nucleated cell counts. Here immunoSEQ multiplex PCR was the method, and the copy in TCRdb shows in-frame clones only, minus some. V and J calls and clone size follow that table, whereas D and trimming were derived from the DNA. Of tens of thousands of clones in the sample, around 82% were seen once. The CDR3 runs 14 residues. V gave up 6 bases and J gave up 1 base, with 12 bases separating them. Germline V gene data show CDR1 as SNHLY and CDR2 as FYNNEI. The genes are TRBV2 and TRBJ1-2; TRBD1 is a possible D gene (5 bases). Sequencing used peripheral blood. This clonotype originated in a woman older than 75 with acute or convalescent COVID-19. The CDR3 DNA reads TGTGCCAGCAGACACAGACAGAATAACTATGGCTACACCTTC. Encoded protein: CASRHRQNNYGYTF. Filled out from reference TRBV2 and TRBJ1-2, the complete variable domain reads EPEVTQTPSHQVTQMGQEVILRCVPISNHLYFYWYRQILGQKVEFLVSFYNNEISEKSEIFDDQFSVERPDGSNFTLKIRSTKLEDSAMYFCASRHRQNNYGYTFGSGTRLTVV.